These 8 T cell receptor beta chains were all obtained from the same sample, sequenced in a study of T cells in Graves' hyperthyroidism and ophthalmopathy (dated by TCRdb to the late 2010s). The library was produced with multiplex PCR. Reads for this sample came from an Illumina HiSeq 2000. The TCR beta CDR3 regions were amplified from RNA transcripts. The TCR CDR3 was subjected to a first round of RT-PCR using the HTBI primer set and the Qiagen OneStep RT-PCR kit. The public sequencing data were trimmed at Q25 with fastp and processed into clonotypes with MiXCR by TCRdb, which kept only in-frame beta chains. Records with the same CDR3 protein are collapsed into one entry carrying the most frequent genes and DNA. Recorded for this sample are under 650,000 distinct CDR3 sequences; about 16% of them occurred a single time. The ten top clones hold 3.5% to 4% of the sample. Sequencing was done on a sample of blood. The receptors come from a woman in her 30s with Graves' hyperthyroidism.

The rearrangement links TRBV29-1 to TRBJ1-4, with TRBD1 identical over 7 bases. CDR1 SQVTM and CDR2 ANQGSEA come from the germline V gene. The J segment lost 8 bases and the V segment lost 5 bases, leaving 2 bases of the junction unmatched. The CDR3 has 11 amino acids. The DNA of the CDR3 is TGCAGCGTTCTGACAGGGGAAAAACTGTTTTTT. This encodes CSVLTGEKLFF.

This clonotype was seen ten or more times. The chain links TRBV7-2 to TRBJ2-3; D not resolved. The CDR3 is 14 amino acids. V was clipped by 2 bases and J by 6 bases, with 12 bases between them. The germline V gene has CDR1 SGHTA and CDR2 FQGNSA. The CDR3 DNA follows: TGTGCCAGCAGCTTAAACCCGGGTGCCGATACGCAGTATTTT. Its protein product is CASSLNPGADTQYF.

This clonotype was observed at least ten times. This rearrangement joins TRBV10-3 to TRBJ2-1; the D gene is possibly TRBD2 (6 bases). Trimming took off 0 bases at V and 4 bases at J, with 10 bases between the two ends. CDR1 and CDR2 (germline): ENHRY, SYGVKD. The CDR3 sequence is 15 residues long. The CDR3 DNA reads TGTGCCATCAGTGAGTCGACTAGTGGGTACAATGAGCAGTTCTTC. Encoded protein: CAISESTSGYNEQFF.

This clonotype was seen many times. This chain links TRBV18 with TRBJ1-1; D gene ambiguous. Trimming cost V 1 base and J 3 bases, with 12 bases left between them. CDR3 length: 15 residues. Germline assignment: CDR1 KGHSH and CDR2 LQKENI. The CDR3 bases are TGTGCCAGCTCACCACATCCGGAAGTTGACACTGAAGCTTTCTTT. Encoded protein: CASSPHPEVDTEAFF.

The CDR3 loop is CASSPDSWLDYEQYF. The CDR3 nucleotides are TGTGCCAGCAGCCCGGACAGCTGGTTGGACTACGAGCAGTACTTC. V is TRBV14 and J is TRBJ2-7; maybe TRBD1 (6 bases). This CDR3 contains 15 residues. CDR1 and CDR2 (germline): SGHDN, FVKESK. V lost 4 bases to trimming and J lost 3 bases, with 16 bases between them.

The V and J genes are TRBV19 and TRBJ1-1, with 7 positions matching TRBD1. Germline-derived CDR1 and CDR2 are LNHDA and SQIVND (reference sequence). CDR3 length: 15 residues. V shed 4 bases, J shed 4 bases, and the junction held 9 bases outside the gene matches. In nucleotides, the CDR3 is TGTGCCAGTAGTACTCTAGGGGGCCTGGGCACTGAAGCTTTCTTT. It codes for CASSTLGGLGTEAFF.

This clonotype was recorded at least ten times. The chain combines TRBV13 with TRBJ2-7; D tentatively fits TRBD1 or TRBD2 (5 bases each). Germline lookup yields CDR1 PRHDT and CDR2 FYEKMQ (reference sequence). V gave up 1 base and J gave up 2 bases, with 12 bases separating them. CDR3 size: 15 residues. The CDR3 DNA reads as TGTGCCAGCAGCTTAGTTGGGGGTGGGACCTACGAGCAGTACTTC. Residues: CASSLVGGGTYEQYF.

The rearrangement joins TRBV7-9 to TRBJ2-7; 9 nucleotides match TRBD1. There are 15 residues in the CDR3. Germline values: CDR1 SEHNR, CDR2 FQNEAQ (reference sequence). Unmatched junction bases numbered 2, after V lost 1 base and J lost 1 base. In nucleotides, the CDR3 is TGTGCCAGCAGCTTAGGGACAGGGGCTTCCTACGAGCAGTACTTC. Its protein product is CASSLGTGASYEQYF.